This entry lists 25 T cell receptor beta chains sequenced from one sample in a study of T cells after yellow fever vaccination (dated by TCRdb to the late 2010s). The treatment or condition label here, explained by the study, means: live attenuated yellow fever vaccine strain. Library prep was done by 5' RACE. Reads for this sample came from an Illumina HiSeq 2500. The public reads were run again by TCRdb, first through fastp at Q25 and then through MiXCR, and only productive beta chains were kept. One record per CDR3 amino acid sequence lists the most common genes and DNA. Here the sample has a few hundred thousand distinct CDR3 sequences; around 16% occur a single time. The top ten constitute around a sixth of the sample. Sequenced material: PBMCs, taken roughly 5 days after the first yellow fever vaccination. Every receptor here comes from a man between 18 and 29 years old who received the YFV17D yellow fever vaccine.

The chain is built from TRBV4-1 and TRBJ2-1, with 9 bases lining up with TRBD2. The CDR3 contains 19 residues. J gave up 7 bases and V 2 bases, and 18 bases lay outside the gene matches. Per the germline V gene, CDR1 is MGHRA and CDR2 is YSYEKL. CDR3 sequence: CASSQWLGGGGGVWNEQFF. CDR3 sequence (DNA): TGCGCCAGCAGCCAATGGCTTGGGGGTGGCGGGGGGGTGTGGAATGAGCAGTTCTTC.

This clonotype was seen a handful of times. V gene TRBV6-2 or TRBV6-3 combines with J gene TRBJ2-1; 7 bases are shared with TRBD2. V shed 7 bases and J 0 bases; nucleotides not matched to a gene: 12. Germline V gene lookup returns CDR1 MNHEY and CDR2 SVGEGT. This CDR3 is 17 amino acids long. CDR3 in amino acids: CASNRLADSSSYNEQFF. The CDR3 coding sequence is TGTGCCAGCAATCGGCTAGCGGATTCCAGCTCCTACAATGAGCAGTTCTTC.

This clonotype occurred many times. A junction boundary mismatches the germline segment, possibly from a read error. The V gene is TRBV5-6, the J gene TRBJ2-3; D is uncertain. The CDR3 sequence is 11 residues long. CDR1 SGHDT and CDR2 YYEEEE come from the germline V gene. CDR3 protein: CASRLGDTQYF. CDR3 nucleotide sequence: TGTGCCAGCCGCTTGGGGGATACGCAGTATTTT.

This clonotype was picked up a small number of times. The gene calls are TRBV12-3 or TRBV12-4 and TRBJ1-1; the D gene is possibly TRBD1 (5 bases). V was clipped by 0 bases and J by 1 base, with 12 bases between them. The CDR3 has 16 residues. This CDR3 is CASSLAPAGPNTEAFF. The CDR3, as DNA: TGTGCCAGCAGTTTAGCGCCCGCAGGGCCGAACACTGAAGCTTTCTTT.

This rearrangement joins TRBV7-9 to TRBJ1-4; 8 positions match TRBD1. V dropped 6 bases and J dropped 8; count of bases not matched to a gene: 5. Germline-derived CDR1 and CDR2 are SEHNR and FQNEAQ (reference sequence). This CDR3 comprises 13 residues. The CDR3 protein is CASRDRGPEKLFF. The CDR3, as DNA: TGTGCCAGCAGAGACAGGGGCCCCGAAAAACTGTTTTTT.

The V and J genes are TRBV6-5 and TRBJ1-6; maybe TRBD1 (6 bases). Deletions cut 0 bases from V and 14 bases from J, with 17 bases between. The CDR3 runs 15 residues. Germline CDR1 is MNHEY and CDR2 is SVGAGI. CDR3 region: CASSYSRRGLTSLHF. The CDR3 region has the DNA TGTGCCAGCAGTTACTCACGCCGGGGGCTAACATCCCTCCACTTT.

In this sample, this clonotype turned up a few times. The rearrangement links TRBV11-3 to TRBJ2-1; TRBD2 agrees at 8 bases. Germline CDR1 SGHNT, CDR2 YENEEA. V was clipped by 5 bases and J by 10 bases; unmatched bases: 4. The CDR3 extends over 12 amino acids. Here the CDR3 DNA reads TGTGCCAGCAGCCCCCCGGGGGGGGAGCAGTTCTTC. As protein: CASSPPGGEQFF.

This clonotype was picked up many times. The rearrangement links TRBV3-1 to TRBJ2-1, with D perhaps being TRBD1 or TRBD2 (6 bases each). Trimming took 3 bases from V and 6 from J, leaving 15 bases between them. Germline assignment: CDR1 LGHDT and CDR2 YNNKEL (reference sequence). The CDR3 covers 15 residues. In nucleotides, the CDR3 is TGTGCCAGCAGCCACTTGATGGGGGGCCCCAATGAGCAGTTCTTC. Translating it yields CASSHLMGGPNEQFF.

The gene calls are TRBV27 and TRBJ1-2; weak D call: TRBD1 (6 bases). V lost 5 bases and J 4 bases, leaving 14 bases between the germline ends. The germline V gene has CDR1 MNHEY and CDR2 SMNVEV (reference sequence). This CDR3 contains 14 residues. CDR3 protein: CASSPPGGAYGYTF. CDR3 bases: TGTGCCAGCAGTCCACCCGGGGGGGCCTATGGCTACACCTTC.

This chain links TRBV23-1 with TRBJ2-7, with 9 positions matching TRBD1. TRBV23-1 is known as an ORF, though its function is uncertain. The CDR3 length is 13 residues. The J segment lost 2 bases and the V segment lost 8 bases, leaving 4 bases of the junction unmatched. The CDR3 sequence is CASSHRGPYEQYF. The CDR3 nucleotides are TGCGCCAGCTCCCACAGGGGGCCCTACGAGCAGTACTTC.

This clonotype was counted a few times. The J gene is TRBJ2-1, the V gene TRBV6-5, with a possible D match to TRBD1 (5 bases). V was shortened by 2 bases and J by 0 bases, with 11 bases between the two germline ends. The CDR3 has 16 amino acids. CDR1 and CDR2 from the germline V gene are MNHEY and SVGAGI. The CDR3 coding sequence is TGTGCCAGCAGTTACGTGGGGCCGAGCTCCTACAATGAGCAGTTCTTC. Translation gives CASSYVGPSSYNEQFF.

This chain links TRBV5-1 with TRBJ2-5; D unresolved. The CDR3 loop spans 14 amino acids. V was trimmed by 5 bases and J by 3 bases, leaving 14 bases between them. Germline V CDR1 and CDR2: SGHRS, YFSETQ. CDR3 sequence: CASRLVGPKETQYF. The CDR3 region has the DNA TGCGCCAGCAGGCTGGTCGGTCCCAAAGAGACCCAGTACTTC. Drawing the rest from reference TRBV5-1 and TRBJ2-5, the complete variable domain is KAGVTQTPRYLIKTRGQQVTLSCSPISGHRSVSWYQQTPGQGLQFLFEYFSETQRNKGNFPGRFSGRQFSNSRSEMNVSTLELGDSALYLCASRLVGPKETQYFGPGTRLLVL.

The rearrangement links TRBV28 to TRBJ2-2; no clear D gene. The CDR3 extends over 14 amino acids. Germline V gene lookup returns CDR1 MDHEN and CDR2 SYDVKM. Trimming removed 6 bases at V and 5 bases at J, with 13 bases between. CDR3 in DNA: TGTGCCAGCAGCATCCCGATGGGAACCGGGGAGCTGTTTTTT. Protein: CASSIPMGTGELFF.

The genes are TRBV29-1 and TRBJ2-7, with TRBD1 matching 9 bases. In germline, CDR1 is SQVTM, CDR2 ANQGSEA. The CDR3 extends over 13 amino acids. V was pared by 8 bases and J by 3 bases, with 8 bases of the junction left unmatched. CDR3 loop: CSIGTGPYYEQYF. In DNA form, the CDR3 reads TGCAGCATAGGGACAGGGCCGTACTACGAGCAGTACTTC.

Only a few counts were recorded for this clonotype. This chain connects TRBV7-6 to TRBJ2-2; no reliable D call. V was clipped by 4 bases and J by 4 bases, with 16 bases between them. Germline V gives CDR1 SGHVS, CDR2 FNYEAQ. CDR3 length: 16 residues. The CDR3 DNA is TGTGCCAGCAGCTCCCGCCTCCAAGGGCCCACCGGGGAGCTGTTTTTT. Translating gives CASSSRLQGPTGELFF.

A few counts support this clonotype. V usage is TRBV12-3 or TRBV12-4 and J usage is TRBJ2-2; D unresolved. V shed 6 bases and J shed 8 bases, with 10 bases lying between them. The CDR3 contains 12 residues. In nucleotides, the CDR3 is TGTGCCAGCAGATATGTGGGAGGGGAGCTGTTTTTT. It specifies CASRYVGGELFF.

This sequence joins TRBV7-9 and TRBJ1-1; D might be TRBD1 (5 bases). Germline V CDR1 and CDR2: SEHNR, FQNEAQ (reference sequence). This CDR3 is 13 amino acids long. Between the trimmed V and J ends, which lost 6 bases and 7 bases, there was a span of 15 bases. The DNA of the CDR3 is TGTGCCAGCAGAGGGGCCCCGAGGAATGAAGCTTTCTTT. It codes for CASRGAPRNEAFF.

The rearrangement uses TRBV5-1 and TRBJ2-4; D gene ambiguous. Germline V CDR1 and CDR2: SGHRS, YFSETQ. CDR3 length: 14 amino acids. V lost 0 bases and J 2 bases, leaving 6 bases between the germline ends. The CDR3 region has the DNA TGCGCCAGCAGCTTGGCAGCTACCAAAAACATTCAGTACTTC. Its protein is CASSLAATKNIQYF.

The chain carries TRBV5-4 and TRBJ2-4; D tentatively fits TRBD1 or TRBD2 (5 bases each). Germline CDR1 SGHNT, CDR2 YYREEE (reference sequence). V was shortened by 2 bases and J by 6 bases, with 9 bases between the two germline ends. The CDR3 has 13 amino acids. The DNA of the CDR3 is TGTGCCAGCAGCTTTTCGGGACCAAACATTCAGTACTTC. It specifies CASSFSGPNIQYF.

The CDR3 protein is CAWSARFDQPQHF. In DNA, the CDR3 is TGTGCCTGGAGTGCTCGGTTCGATCAGCCCCAGCATTTT. The V gene is TRBV30, the J gene TRBJ1-5; D unresolved. Germline loops: CDR1 GTSNPN, CDR2 SVGIG (reference sequence). The CDR3 length is 13 residues. V dropped 1 base and J dropped 5 bases, with 9 bases sitting between them.

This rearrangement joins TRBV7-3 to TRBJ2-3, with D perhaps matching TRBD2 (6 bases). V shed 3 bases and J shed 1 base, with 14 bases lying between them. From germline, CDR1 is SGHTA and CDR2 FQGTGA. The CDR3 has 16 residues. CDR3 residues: CASSLSGTARTDTQYF. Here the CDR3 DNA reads TGTGCCAGCAGCTTGTCCGGGACTGCCCGCACAGATACGCAGTATTTT.

The CDR3 loop reads CSAETGWGLEAFF. The CDR3 region has the DNA TGCAGCGCTGAGACAGGGTGGGGTCTTGAAGCTTTCTTT. The genes are TRBV29-1 and TRBJ1-1; 7 positions agree with TRBD1. The CDR3 loop spans 13 amino acids. Germline trimming cut 7 bases from V and 7 bases from J; bases unmatched to any gene: 12. In germline, CDR1 is SQVTM, CDR2 ANQGSEA.

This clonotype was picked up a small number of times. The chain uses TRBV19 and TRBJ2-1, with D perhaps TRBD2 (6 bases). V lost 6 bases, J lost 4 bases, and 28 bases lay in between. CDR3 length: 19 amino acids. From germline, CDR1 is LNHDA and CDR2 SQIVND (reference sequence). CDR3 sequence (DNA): TGTGCCAGTAGCAAATTCGTCCCCGGCAGGGTCGGAGGGTACAATGAGCAGTTCTTC. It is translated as CASSKFVPGRVGGYNEQFF.

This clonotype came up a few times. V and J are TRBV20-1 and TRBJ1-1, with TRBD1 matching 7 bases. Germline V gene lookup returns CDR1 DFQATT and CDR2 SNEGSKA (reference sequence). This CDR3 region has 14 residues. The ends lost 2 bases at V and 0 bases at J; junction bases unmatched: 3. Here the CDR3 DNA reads TGCAGTGCTAGAAAGGGGGCTTTGAACACTGAAGCTTTCTTT. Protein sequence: CSARKGALNTEAFF.

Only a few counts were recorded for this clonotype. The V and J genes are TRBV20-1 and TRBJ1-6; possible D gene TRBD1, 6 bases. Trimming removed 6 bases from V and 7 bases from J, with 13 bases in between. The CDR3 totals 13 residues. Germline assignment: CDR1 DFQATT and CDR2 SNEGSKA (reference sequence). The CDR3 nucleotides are TGCAGTGCAACCACAGGGAACAATTCACCCCTCCACTTT. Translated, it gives CSATTGNNSPLHF.